The present T cell receptor beta chain was sequenced within a study of CD8+ T cells in alopecia areata. The CDR3 is made up of 16 amino acids. Trimming took 1 base from V and 0 from J; bases not matched to a gene: 4. Germline values: CDR1 MNHEY, CDR2 SVGAGI. Sequencing templates came from extracted RNA that was reverse transcribed into cDNA. The data were produced by immunoSEQ multiplex PCR, yet TCRdb's version contains in-frame clones alone and is incomplete. The sample lists 190,000 or so clones; approximately 60% were seen once. Treatment in this sample: oral pan-JAK inhibitor, 5-10 mg twice daily.

This sequence originates from a human donor with alopecia areata. The V gene is TRBV6-5, the J gene TRBJ1-2, with TRBD1 matching 8 bases. The sequencing here drew on CD4+ T cells sorted from blood, taken at week 4, from a patient treated with tofacitinib. CDR3 in DNA: TGTGCCAGCAGTTACTTGACAGGGGTAACTAACTATGGCTACACCTTC. Translated, it gives CASSYLTGVTNYGYTF.